This T cell receptor beta chain was captured by sequencing in a study of T cells in Graves' hyperthyroidism and ophthalmopathy. The CDR3 consists of 16 residues. CDR1 is SNHLY and CDR2 is FYNNEI in the germline V gene. Trimming removed 9 bases at V and 3 bases at J, with 24 bases between. The investigators amplified TCR beta CDR3 regions from RNA transcripts. RT-PCR in the first round (using the HTBI primer set) targeted the TCR CDR3. One entry per CDR3 protein, called by TCRdb with MiXCR from the multiplex PCR reads. The repertoire includes a few hundred thousand distinct CDR3 sequences, more than 15% of them detected once, and under 7.5% sits in the top ten. About this clonotype: Its antigen is currently unknown.

Regarding the study as a whole: Blood also held most thyroid clonotypes expanded beyond 0.001.

The clonotype comes from a woman aged 25 to 39 with Graves' hyperthyroidism. V and J are TRBV2 and TRBJ2-7; D may be TRBD1 or TRBD2 (6 bases each). The specimen sequenced was blood. The DNA for the CDR3 is TGTGCCAGTAGTATTGCCCTCGGGGGCTTCGTCTACGAGCAGTACTTC. This sequence encodes CASSIALGGFVYEQYF.